The 13 T cell receptor beta chains below all came from one sample that was sequenced in a study of response to subunit inactivated influenza vaccine. TCRdb redid the calling of the RT-PCR reads with MiXCR, one entry per CDR3 protein. This table holds 400,000 to 550,000 distinct CDR3 sequences, around 25% found once. This specimen was CD4+ T cells sorted from PBMCs, taken about 5 days after vaccination. The source is a man aged 45 to 65 who received an inactivated influenza vaccine.

The chain carries TRBV28 and TRBJ1-2; maybe TRBD1 (5 bases). V gave up 9 bases and J gave up 4 bases, with 9 bases separating them. CDR3 length: 11 residues. Looked up from germline, CDR1 is MDHEN and CDR2 is SYDVKM. The CDR3 protein is CASGGVYGYTF. CDR3 coding DNA: TGTGCCAGTGGGGGGGTCTATGGCTACACCTTC.

This clonotype showed up just a few times. V gene TRBV4-2 combines with J gene TRBJ2-1; the match to TRBD2 covers 7 bases. Germline CDR1 LGHNA, CDR2 YNFKEQ. Trimming took 1 base from V and 2 from J; bases not matched to a gene: 8. The CDR3 contains 17 residues. CDR3 coding DNA: TGTGCCAGCAGCCAAGTGGGGGGAGCGGGGACCTACAATGAGCAGTTCTTC. This encodes CASSQVGGAGTYNEQFF.

The genes are TRBV29-1 and TRBJ2-1, with D possibly matching TRBD2 (6 bases). V gave up 4 bases and J gave up 10 bases, with 32 bases separating them. Germline lookup yields CDR1 SQVTM and CDR2 ANQGSEA. The CDR3 covers 18 residues. CDR3 protein: CSVVFSRAGWRGKREQFF. CDR3 coding DNA: TGCAGCGTTGTGTTTTCCCGGGCAGGGTGGAGGGGTAAACGGGAGCAGTTCTTC.

This clonotype came up once. The chain couples TRBV21-1 to TRBJ2-7; the DNA was not used to check the table's D call, TRBD1. TRBV21-1 is termed a pseudogene. The CDR3 spans 18 residues. The CDR3 protein is CASSARPRPGLGFNEQYF. The CDR3 coding sequence is TGTGCCAGCAGCGCACGCCCACGGCCCGGGCTTGGGTTTAACGAGCAGTACTTC.

This clonotype was detected only a few times. The genes are TRBV27 and TRBJ2-7, with TRBD1 matching over 8 bases. The CDR3 is made up of 16 amino acids. The germline gives CDR1 MNHEY, CDR2 SMNVEV (reference sequence). The J segment lost 6 bases and the V segment lost 5 bases, leaving 15 bases of the junction unmatched. CDR3 sequence reads: CASSLRTGFYRGEQYF. The DNA for the CDR3 is TGTGCCAGCAGTCTCCGGACAGGGTTTTATAGGGGCGAGCAGTACTTC.

This clonotype occurred a few times. CDR3 nucleotides: TGCAGTGCTAGAGATCCTGGTAACAGGGGGGGACACTTCGAAGCTTTCTTT. Its translation: CSARDPGNRGGHFEAFF. The chain links TRBV20-1 to TRBJ1-1; 8 bases match TRBD1. Trimming at V came to 0 bases and at J to 8 bases, leaving 17 bases not matched to a gene. Per germline, CDR1 DFQATT and CDR2 SNEGSKA (reference sequence). The CDR3 runs to 17 residues.

The rearrangement joins TRBV27 to TRBJ2-1; 13 bases map to TRBD2. CDR1 and CDR2 (germline): MNHEY, SMNVEV (reference sequence). Losses at the gene ends were 2 bases for V and 9 bases for J; bases not matched to a gene: 7. CDR3 length equals 16 residues. The CDR3 protein is CASSLEGLAGMGEQFF. The CDR3 DNA is TGTGCCAGCAGTTTAGAGGGACTAGCGGGAATGGGTGAGCAGTTCTTC.

The genes are TRBV28 and TRBJ2-7, with unresolved D. The germline V gene encodes CDR1 MDHEN and CDR2 SYDVKM. The CDR3 extends over 13 amino acids. The V end was cut by 6 bases, the J end by 0 bases, with 9 bases between. The DNA for the CDR3 is TGTGCCAGCAGACAGACGAGCTCCTACGAGCAGTACTTC. This translates into CASRQTSSYEQYF.

This chain joins TRBV12-3 or TRBV12-4 and TRBJ2-5, with a possible D match to TRBD1 (6 bases). The CDR3 length is 15 residues. The germline V and J ends were trimmed by 5 bases and 4 bases, with 17 bases remaining between them. The CDR3 loop reads CASSPQQGTGETQYF. The CDR3 nucleotides are TGTGCCAGCAGTCCCCAACAGGGAACGGGAGAGACCCAGTACTTC.

This sequence joins TRBV7-9 and TRBJ2-7, with TRBD1 identical over 11 bases. This CDR3 has 16 residues. V lost 5 bases to trimming and J lost 6 bases; unmatched junction nucleotides: 12. Germline V lookup: CDR1 SEHNR, CDR2 FQNEAQ (reference sequence). This chain's CDR3 is CASSPKGTGGIFEQYF. CDR3 DNA sequence: TGTGCCAGCAGCCCTAAGGGGACAGGGGGAATCTTCGAGCAGTACTTC.

V usage is TRBV12-3 or TRBV12-4 and J usage is TRBJ2-5; 9 positions agree with TRBD1. J gave up 5 bases and V 4 bases, and 8 bases lay outside the gene matches. This CDR3 has 15 residues. In nucleotides, the CDR3 is TGTGCCAGCAGTTATCCCACAGGGGGCTCGGAGACCCAGTACTTC. Amino acids: CASSYPTGGSETQYF.

The gene calls are TRBV20-1 and TRBJ2-2; perhaps D is TRBD1 or TRBD2 (5 bases each). The germline V gene has CDR1 DFQATT and CDR2 SNEGSKA (reference sequence). This CDR3 has 13 residues. The V end was cut by 7 bases, the J end by 6 bases, with 15 bases between. As DNA, the CDR3 is TGCAGTGGTAGGGACCAATTGTCCGGGGAGCTGTTTTTT. This sequence encodes CSGRDQLSGELFF.

The rearrangement links TRBV20-1 to TRBJ2-3; D is ambiguous. Germline CDR1 DFQATT, CDR2 SNEGSKA (reference sequence). The CDR3 is 14 residues long. The V gene lost 0 bases and the J gene lost 2 bases, with 9 bases spanning the gap. The CDR3 loop reads CSAREDSLTDTQYF. The DNA for the CDR3 is TGCAGTGCTAGAGAGGATTCGCTCACAGATACGCAGTATTTT.